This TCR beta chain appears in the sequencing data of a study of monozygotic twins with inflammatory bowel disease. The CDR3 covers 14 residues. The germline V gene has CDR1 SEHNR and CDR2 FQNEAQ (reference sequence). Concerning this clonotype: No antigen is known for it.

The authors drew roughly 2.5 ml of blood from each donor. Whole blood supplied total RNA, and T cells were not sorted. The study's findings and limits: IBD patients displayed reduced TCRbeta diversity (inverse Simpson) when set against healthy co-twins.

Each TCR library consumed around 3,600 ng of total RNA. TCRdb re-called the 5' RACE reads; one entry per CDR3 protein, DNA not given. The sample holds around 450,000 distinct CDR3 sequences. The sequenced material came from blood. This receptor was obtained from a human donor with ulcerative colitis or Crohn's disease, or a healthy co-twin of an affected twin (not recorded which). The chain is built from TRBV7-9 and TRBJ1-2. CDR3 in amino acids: CASSLDGPFYGYTF. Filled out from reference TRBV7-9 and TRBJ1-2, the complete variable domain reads DTGVSQNPRHKITKRGQNVTFRCDPISEHNRLYWYRQTLGQGPEFLTYFQNEAQLEKSRLLSDRFSAERPKGSFSTLEIQRTEQGDSAMYLCASSLDGPFYGYTFGSGTRLTVV.